These 9 T cell receptor beta chains originate from one sample sequenced in a study of T cell repertoires in cytomegalovirus infection. TCRdb passed the reads through MiXCR, listing each CDR3 protein once. The sample holds some 220,000 distinct CDR3 sequences, 12% seen once. The sample was PBMCs. These receptors all come from a human donor in good health (CMV status not recorded). Some clones in this sample may be carry-over from other donors' samples.

Many counts were recorded for this clonotype. The chain couples TRBV7-2 to TRBJ1-5, with D perhaps TRBD1 (5 bases). Trimming removed 2 bases from V and 4 bases from J, with 15 bases in between. Germline V gene data show CDR1 as SGHTA and CDR2 as FQGNSA. The CDR3 is 16 residues long. The CDR3 protein is CASSLTGGGGNQPQHF. DNA of the CDR3: TGTGCCAGCAGCTTAACAGGTGGGGGTGGGAATCAGCCCCAGCATTTT.

This clonotype was recorded many times. The CDR3 DNA reads as TGTGCCAGCAGTTACTATCGGCCAAATCGTCACAATGAGCAGTTCTTC. Translated: CASSYYRPNRHNEQFF. This chain uses TRBV6-2 or TRBV6-3 with TRBJ2-1; D is unresolved. Looked up from germline, CDR1 is MNHEY and CDR2 is SVGEGT. The CDR3 is made up of 16 amino acids. Deletions cut 1 base from V and 5 bases from J, with 15 bases between.

This clonotype was observed a handful of times. This sequence joins TRBV7-2 and TRBJ2-7; D is unclear. The CDR3 extends over 14 amino acids. Trimming took 1 base from V and 3 from J, leaving 10 bases between them. Germline CDR1 SGHTA, CDR2 FQGNSA. The DNA for the CDR3 is TGTGCCAGCAGCTTAGATGGTAGCCGCTACGAGCAGTACTTC. This translates into CASSLDGSRYEQYF. The variable domain in full, completed from reference TRBV7-2 and TRBJ2-7, reads GAGVSQSPSNKVTEKGKDVELRCDPISGHTALYWYRQSLGQGLEFLIYFQGNSAPDKSGLPSDRFSAERTGGSVSTLTIQRTQQEDSAVYLCASSLDGSRYEQYFGPGTRLTVT.

This clonotype has a count of ten or more. The DNA for the CDR3 is TGCAGTGCCCCGTGGGGTACAAGGGAGACCCAGTACTTC. This translates into CSAPWGTRETQYF. The rearrangement uses TRBV20-1 and TRBJ2-5; D not certain. Germline V CDR1 and CDR2: DFQATT, SNEGSKA (reference sequence). Trimming cost V 6 bases and J 5 bases, with 16 bases left between them. The CDR3 spans 13 residues.

The chain links TRBV12-3 or TRBV12-4 to TRBJ1-4; 7 bases fit TRBD1. CDR3 length: 16 residues. Unmatched junction bases numbered 11, after V lost 5 bases and J lost 5 bases. The chain's CDR3 is CASSTGTALQNEKLFF. CDR3 sequence (DNA): TGTGCCAGCAGTACCGGGACAGCCCTGCAAAATGAAAAACTGTTTTTT.

This clonotype was counted ten times or more. This sequence joins TRBV19 and TRBJ1-2, with D tentatively TRBD1 (5 bases). V gave up 10 bases and J gave up 8 bases, with 20 bases separating them. The germline V gene has CDR1 LNHDA and CDR2 SQIVND (reference sequence). The CDR3 is 13 residues long. CDR3 sequence (DNA): TGTGCCACGAGCCGGAGGGGCCAAAGGGGCTACACCTTC. Its protein is CATSRRGQRGYTF.

This clonotype occurred a few times. The chain employs TRBV6-2 or TRBV6-3 and TRBJ2-1; TRBD2 aligns across 15 bases. Looked up from germline, CDR1 is MNHEY and CDR2 is SVGEGT. Unmatched junction bases numbered 6, after V lost 5 bases and J lost 1 base. There are 18 residues in the CDR3. CDR3 coding DNA: TGTGCCAGCAGTGGACTAGCGGGGGGGAGATCTTCCTACAATGAGCAGTTCTTC. Encoded protein: CASSGLAGGRSSYNEQFF.

This clonotype came up many times. The J gene is TRBJ1-1, the V gene TRBV29-1, with a tentative D call TRBD1 (6 bases). The CDR3 consists of 15 residues. Trimming took off 8 bases at V and 4 bases at J, with 23 bases between the two ends. CDR1 and CDR2 from the germline V gene are SQVTM and ANQGSEA. The CDR3 DNA reads as TGCAGCTCCGTGACAGGCCCTCTCGGAACCACTGAAGCTTTCTTT. It encodes CSSVTGPLGTTEAFF.

This chain connects TRBV20-1 to TRBJ1-2, with 12 bases lining up with TRBD1. CDR3 size: 15 residues. Trimming at V came to 3 bases and at J to 7 bases, leaving 9 bases not matched to a gene. Germline loops: CDR1 DFQATT, CDR2 SNEGSKA (reference sequence). The CDR3 DNA is TGCAGTGCTAGGCGGGACAGGGGGCTGTGGGGTGGCTACACCTTC. Amino acid sequence: CSARRDRGLWGGYTF.